These 25 T cell receptor beta chains were sequenced from one sample in a study of shared clonotypes between healthy human individuals. Method: immunoSEQ multiplex PCR; TCRdb's copy keeps in-frame clones and lacks some. Of around 2.1 million clones in the sample, approximately 94% are singletons; the top ten hold 0.1% to 0.15%. The sequenced material came from naive CD4+ T cells sorted from blood. Subset defined: CD45RA+ positively selected. The receptors stem from a man aged 18 to 29 in good health.

For this clone: Other DNA sequences within the sample encode an identical CDR3. V usage is TRBV9 and J usage is TRBJ2-7, with TRBD2 identical over 7 bases. CDR1 is SGDLS, CDR2 YYNGEE, per germline. The CDR3 covers 14 residues. Trimming cost V 0 bases and J 5 bases; bases outside gene matches: 5. The CDR3 bases are TGTGCCAGCAGCGTAGGGCTAGCGGTCCACGAGCAGTACTTC. It yields the protein CASSVGLAVHEQYF.

This chain uses TRBV6-6 with TRBJ2-2; unclear D gene. The CDR3 spans 14 residues. Deletions cut 5 bases from V and 4 bases from J, with 11 bases between. CDR1 and CDR2 (germline): MNHNY, SVGAGI (reference sequence). CDR3 bases: TGTGCCAGCAGTAAAACTGCCCCCACCGGGGAGCTGTTTTTT. Translated, it gives CASSKTAPTGELFF.

CDR3 protein: CASSFREQGITGELFF. The CDR3 region has the DNA TGTGCCAGCAGCTTTAGGGAACAGGGGATTACCGGGGAGCTGTTTTTT. The rearrangement joins TRBV5-6 to TRBJ2-2; 7 bases are a match to TRBD1. V was pared by 2 bases and J by 5 bases, with 9 bases of the junction left unmatched. CDR1 is SGHDT, CDR2 YYEEEE, per germline. The CDR3 spans 16 residues.

This chain connects TRBV6-5 to TRBJ2-7; unclear D gene. This CDR3 has 14 amino acids. Trimming removed 0 bases from V and 4 bases from J, with 10 bases in between. Germline V gene data show CDR1 as MNHEY and CDR2 as SVGAGI. The CDR3 DNA sequence: TGTGCCAGCAGTTACTCGTCCGTCGCATACGAGCAGTACTTC. This translates into CASSYSSVAYEQYF.

About this clone itself: The sample carries other DNA sequences with the same CDR3. V and J are TRBV30 and TRBJ1-4; D call uncertain. CDR3 length equals 11 residues. Trimming stripped 3 bases from V and 1 base from J, with 0 bases between. Germline assignment: CDR1 GTSNPN and CDR2 SVGIG (reference sequence). DNA for the CDR3: TGTGCCTGGAGAACTAATGAAAAACTGTTTTTT. Translating it yields CAWRTNEKLFF.

This sequence joins TRBV4-1 and TRBJ1-4; 7 bases line up with TRBD1. The CDR3 spans 17 residues. The V segment lost 0 bases and the J segment 5 bases; nucleotides outside the gene matches: 9. Looked up from germline, CDR1 is MGHRA and CDR2 is YSYEKL. CDR3 region: CASSQDEGDSWNEKLFF. The DNA of the CDR3 is TGCGCCAGCAGCCAAGATGAAGGGGACAGTTGGAATGAAAAACTGTTTTTT.

As DNA, the CDR3 is TGTGCCAGCAGCGTCCCTATCGACAGGATAGCTAACTATGGCTACACCTTC. Protein product: CASSVPIDRIANYGYTF. The rearrangement uses TRBV2 and TRBJ1-2; D might be TRBD1 (6 bases). CDR1 is SNHLY and CDR2 is FYNNEI in the germline V gene. Trimming left V 6 bases short and J 0 bases short, with 20 bases between. This CDR3 is built from 17 residues.

The V call is TRBV25-1, the J call TRBJ2-5, with D possibly called TRBD1 or TRBD2 (6 bases each). The CDR3 extends over 14 amino acids. The ends were cut back, 2 bases at V and 4 bases at J, with 11 bases in the middle. The V gene's germline CDR1 is MGHDK and CDR2 SYGVNS. CDR3 DNA sequence: TGTGCCAGCAGTGAAGTCAGGGGAGGAGAGACCCAGTACTTC. Encoded protein: CASSEVRGGETQYF.

The chain couples TRBV27 to TRBJ1-6; the D is unclear. Germline V gives CDR1 MNHEY, CDR2 SMNVEV (reference sequence). V was clipped by 3 bases and J by 5 bases, with 8 bases between them. The CDR3 runs to 14 residues. CDR3 residues: CASSFGGDNSPLHF. For the CDR3, the DNA is TGTGCCAGCAGTTTTGGAGGTGATAATTCACCCCTCCACTTT.

To note about this clone: This CDR3 is also generated by other DNA sequences in the sample. The CDR3 sequence: CASSLVGGQETQYF. The DNA of the CDR3 is TGTGCCAGCAGCTTGGTTGGTGGGCAAGAGACCCAGTACTTC. This rearrangement joins TRBV5-4 to TRBJ2-5; D is uncertain. Germline V CDR1 and CDR2: SGHNT, YYREEE (reference sequence). The length of the CDR3 is 14 residues. V gave up 0 bases and J gave up 2 bases, with 8 bases separating them. The complete variable domain, with remaining parts taken from reference TRBV5-4 and TRBJ2-5, reads ETGVTQSPTHLIKTRGQQVTLRCSSQSGHNTVSWYQQALGQGPQFIFQYYREEENGRGNFPPRFSGLQFPNYSSELNVNALELDDSALYLCASSLVGGQETQYFGPGTRLLVL.

The chain links TRBV15 to TRBJ2-7; unclear D gene. V was cut by 0 bases and J by 9 bases, with 15 bases left in between. This CDR3 contains 14 residues. Germline V gene data show CDR1 as LNHNV and CDR2 as YYDKDF (reference sequence). CDR3 sequence: CATSRDPMQERQYF. Written as DNA, the CDR3 is TGTGCCACCAGCAGAGATCCTATGCAGGAGCGGCAGTACTTC.

The J gene is TRBJ2-4, the V gene TRBV4-1, with 8 bases that match TRBD1. V dropped 3 bases and J dropped 3; count of bases not matched to a gene: 10. The CDR3 covers 17 residues. CDR1 is MGHRA and CDR2 is YSYEKL in the germline V gene. The DNA of the CDR3 is TGCGCCAGCAGCCAGGGAACAGGGGGTATTGGCAAAAACATTCAGTACTTC. Protein: CASSQGTGGIGKNIQYF.

V is TRBV5-4 and J is TRBJ1-2; D ambiguous. In germline, CDR1 is SGHNT, CDR2 YYREEE (reference sequence). Trimming took off 0 bases at V and 2 bases at J, with 20 bases between the two ends. The CDR3 loop spans 18 amino acids. CDR3 DNA: TGTGCCAGCAGCTTGGCCGTTTTTCTAACCCCGGCCAACTATGGCTACACCTTC. It encodes CASSLAVFLTPANYGYTF.

The CDR3 protein is CASNPQGAQPQHF. The CDR3 nucleotides are TGTGCCAGCAACCCCCAGGGGGCTCAGCCCCAGCATTTT. The chain joins TRBV6-1 to TRBJ1-5; 8 bases line up with TRBD1. The CDR3 length is 13 residues. Trimming removed 7 bases from V and 6 bases from J; junction bases left unmatched: 5. The germline gives CDR1 MNHNS, CDR2 SASEGT.

J is TRBJ2-3 and V is TRBV2; 13 positions match TRBD2. Per the germline V gene, CDR1 is SNHLY and CDR2 is FYNNEI. The CDR3 consists of 16 residues. The V gene end was trimmed by 6 bases and the J gene end by 0 bases; junction bases not matched to a gene: 3. In nucleotides, the CDR3 is TGTGCCAGCAGGCTGGGACTAGCGGGAAGCACAGATACGCAGTATTTT. Its translation is CASRLGLAGSTDTQYF.

The J gene is TRBJ2-7, the V gene TRBV7-9, with 10 bases identical to TRBD1. This CDR3 region has 15 residues. The germline gives CDR1 SEHNR, CDR2 FQNEAQ (reference sequence). The V segment lost 1 base and the J segment 5 bases; nucleotides outside the gene matches: 5. CDR3 amino acids: CASSLGGQGTHEQYF. In nucleotides, the CDR3 is TGTGCCAGCAGCTTAGGGGGACAGGGGACCCACGAGCAGTACTTC.

The chain is built from TRBV5-1 and TRBJ2-3; possibly TRBD1 for D (6 bases). Trimming took off 4 bases at V and 3 bases at J, with 18 bases between the two ends. The length of the CDR3 is 16 residues. Germline V CDR1 and CDR2: SGHRS, YFSETQ. The CDR3 region has the DNA TGCGCCAGCAGCCCCGGAACAGGGTGGAGGACAGATACGCAGTATTTT. Translated, it gives CASSPGTGWRTDTQYF.

This chain links TRBV19 with TRBJ1-3, with D hard to call. Trimming took 3 bases from V and 0 from J, leaving 12 bases between them. Germline values: CDR1 LNHDA, CDR2 SQIVND (reference sequence). The CDR3 spans 16 residues. CDR3 in DNA: TGTGCCAGTAGTATGGGATTAGCCCTCTCTGGAAACACCATATATTTT. It codes for CASSMGLALSGNTIYF.

The CDR3 region is CASTLLTGNYGYTF. The CDR3 coding sequence is TGTGCCAGCACCCTACTGACAGGGAATTATGGCTACACCTTC. V usage is TRBV6-6 and J usage is TRBJ1-2, with 7 bases identical to TRBD1. This CDR3 has 14 residues. J gave up 5 bases and V 7 bases, and 10 bases lay outside the gene matches. Per germline, CDR1 MNHNY and CDR2 SVGAGI (reference sequence).

The genes are TRBV6-4 and TRBJ2-5; 11 nucleotides match TRBD2. The CDR3 covers 17 residues. Germline-derived CDR1 and CDR2 are MRHNA and SNTAGT. Germline trimming cut 8 bases from V and 5 bases from J; bases unmatched to any gene: 16. This chain's CDR3 is CASANRGLAEERETQYF. The CDR3 region has the DNA TGTGCCAGCGCGAACAGGGGACTAGCGGAGGAGCGGGAGACCCAGTACTTC.

The J gene is TRBJ2-1, the V gene TRBV2, with TRBD2 as a possible D gene (6 bases). CDR3 length: 15 residues. Germline CDR1 SNHLY, CDR2 FYNNEI. V was pared by 4 bases and J by 2 bases, with 12 bases between. This CDR3 reads CASSVDRRAYNEQFF. CDR3 nucleotide sequence: TGTGCCAGCAGTGTCGACCGGAGGGCCTACAATGAGCAGTTCTTC.

This chain joins TRBV9 and TRBJ2-2, with D possibly matching TRBD1 (5 bases). The CDR3 contains 12 residues. Trimming cost V 5 bases and J 6 bases, with 8 bases left between them. Germline V lookup: CDR1 SGDLS, CDR2 YYNGEE. The CDR3 region has the DNA TGTGCCAGCAGATCAGGGTCCGGGGAGCTGTTTTTT. This sequence encodes CASRSGSGELFF.

This chain connects TRBV18 to TRBJ2-2; D ambiguous. V lost 4 bases, J lost 7 bases, and 10 bases lay in between. The CDR3 sequence is 13 residues long. Germline-derived CDR1 and CDR2 are KGHSH and LQKENI. This CDR3 reads CASSRSGSGELFF. In DNA, the CDR3 is TGTGCCAGCTCACGGTCCGGCAGCGGGGAGCTGTTTTTT.

The chain recombines TRBV15 with TRBJ1-5; D is unclear. Germline loops: CDR1 LNHNV, CDR2 YYDKDF (reference sequence). CDR3 length: 15 residues. The V end was cut by 0 bases, the J end by 0 bases, with 6 bases between. The CDR3 DNA is TGTGCCACCAGCAGAGAGGGGAATAGCAATCAGCCCCAGCATTTT. Its translation is CATSREGNSNQPQHF.

The genes are TRBV6-5 and TRBJ2-5; D unclear. The CDR3 sequence is 13 residues long. Germline V gene data show CDR1 as MNHEY and CDR2 as SVGAGI. V was trimmed by 6 bases and J by 5 bases, leaving 13 bases between them. CDR3 loop: CASSEVAGETQYF. DNA for the CDR3: TGTGCCAGCAGCGAGGTAGCTGGTGAGACCCAGTACTTC.